The 15 T cell receptor beta chains given below trace back to one sample, sequenced in a study of blood T cell repertoires in COVID-19. Only in-frame clones appear in the TCRdb table, and some are missing; sequencing was by immunoSEQ multiplex PCR. In the table there are roughly 700,000 clones, just under 90% of which are singletons. The sample taken for sequencing was peripheral blood. The source of these receptors is a woman under 30 with acute or convalescent COVID-19.

CDR3 bases: TGTGCCAGCAGCCCCCGTCCCTCGGGTGAGCAGTTCTTC. This translates into CASSPRPSGEQFF. The rearrangement uses TRBV9 and TRBJ2-1; D gene uncertain. Germline-derived CDR1 and CDR2 are SGDLS and YYNGEE. Deletions cut 4 bases from V and 9 bases from J, with 14 bases between. The CDR3 totals 13 residues.

The chain uses TRBV9 and TRBJ2-1; TRBD2 is a possible D gene (7 bases). V lost 3 bases, J lost 0 bases, and 13 bases lay in between. Germline V CDR1 and CDR2: SGDLS, YYNGEE. The CDR3 consists of 16 residues. DNA of the CDR3: TGTGCCAGCAGCGAGGGGGGGACCCCCTCCTACAATGAGCAGTTCTTC. Its protein product is CASSEGGTPSYNEQFF.

The V and J genes are TRBV6-5 and TRBJ2-7; 7 bases match TRBD1. Germline CDR1 and CDR2: MNHEY and SVGAGI. J was trimmed by 6 bases and V by 6 bases; bases with no gene match: 8. This CDR3 region has 13 residues. The CDR3 DNA follows: TGTGCCAGCAGCCGACAGGGTTTGAGCGAGCAGTACTTC. Amino acids: CASSRQGLSEQYF.

This rearrangement joins TRBV6-6 to TRBJ2-2; 10 positions agree with TRBD2. The CDR3 is made up of 16 amino acids. Germline V gene data show CDR1 as MNHNY and CDR2 as SVGAGI (reference sequence). Losses at the gene ends were 6 bases for V and 10 bases for J; bases not matched to a gene: 14. In DNA form, the CDR3 reads TGTGCCAGCAGCCCTGGACTAGCGGCCCGTACTGTGGAGCTGTTTTTT. This codes for CASSPGLAARTVELFF.

The chain couples TRBV11-3 to TRBJ2-1; 8 bases fit TRBD1. Per germline, CDR1 SGHNT and CDR2 YENEEA. The CDR3 totals 16 residues. The junction had 5 bases not matched to a gene; V was cut back by 1 base and J by 3 bases. In DNA, the CDR3 is TGTGCCAGCAGCTTAGGGACAGGGAGTTTCTACAATGAGCAGTTCTTC. This translates into CASSLGTGSFYNEQFF.

The chain carries TRBV7-8 and TRBJ1-1, with 7 bases identical to TRBD1. In germline, CDR1 is SGHVS, CDR2 FQNEAQ. The CDR3 runs to 16 residues. Germline trimming cut 0 bases from V and 4 bases from J; bases unmatched to any gene: 8. As DNA, the CDR3 is TGTGCCAGCAGCTTAGCCACCTGGACAGGCCGCACTGAAGCTTTCTTT. Amino acid sequence: CASSLATWTGRTEAFF.

The chain carries TRBV5-4 and TRBJ1-1; TRBD1 aligns across 9 bases. This CDR3 has 14 residues. V shed 4 bases, J shed 5 bases, and the junction held 6 bases outside the gene matches. Looked up from germline, CDR1 is SGHNT and CDR2 is YYREEE (reference sequence). CDR3 DNA: TGTGCCAGCAGCCGCCGGGACAGGGCTACTGAAGCTTTCTTT. Amino acid sequence: CASSRRDRATEAFF.

For this clone: At one end, the junction sequence differs from germline, possibly due to a read error. DNA for the CDR3: TGTGCCAGCAGTTCCATACGACAGGGCAACTATGGCTACGCCTTC. Its translation: CASSSIRQGNYGYAF. The chain recombines TRBV6-5 with TRBJ1-2, with 7 bases matching TRBD1. Germline V gives CDR1 MNHEY, CDR2 SVGAGI. This CDR3 is 15 amino acids long.

V is TRBV24-1 and J is TRBJ1-5, with D possibly matching TRBD1 (6 bases). The CDR3 extends over 16 amino acids. Trimming took 9 bases from V and 2 from J, leaving 19 bases between them. Germline V gene lookup returns CDR1 KGHDR and CDR2 SFDVKD. CDR3 in DNA: TGTGCCACCTTACAGGGCTACCCGGATGGCAATCAGCCCCAGCATTTT. Amino acid sequence: CATLQGYPDGNQPQHF.

The rearrangement uses TRBV5-4 and TRBJ2-1; 7 bases match TRBD2. CDR1 is SGHNT and CDR2 is YYREEE in the germline V gene (reference sequence). The ends lost 0 bases at V and 7 bases at J; junction bases unmatched: 10. This CDR3 comprises 16 residues. CDR3 protein: CASSLARGGRWNEQFF. The CDR3 nucleotides read TGTGCCAGCAGCTTGGCCCGGGGAGGGAGGTGGAATGAGCAGTTCTTC.

This clone was seen just once. The chain employs TRBV30 and TRBJ1-1; weak D call: TRBD1 (5 bases). This CDR3 contains 14 residues. Per the germline V gene, CDR1 is GTSNPN and CDR2 is SVGIG (reference sequence). Trimming took off 2 bases at V and 1 base at J, with 11 bases between the two ends. The CDR3 DNA reads TGTGCCTGGAGTCGCCAGGACAAGAACACTGAAGCTTTCTTT. Translating it yields CAWSRQDKNTEAFF.

This chain uses TRBV7-8 with TRBJ1-6; a weak D match, TRBD1 (6 bases). Per germline, CDR1 SGHVS and CDR2 FQNEAQ. The V end lost 6 bases, the J end lost 7 bases, and 19 bases lay between the germline ends. This CDR3 is 16 amino acids long. The CDR3 protein is CASSPPFGGLNSPLHF. The CDR3 DNA reads TGTGCCAGCAGTCCCCCATTTGGGGGCCTCAATTCACCCCTCCACTTT. Based on the CDR3 plus reference TRBV7-8 and TRBJ1-6, the full variable domain is GAGVSQSPRYKVAKRGQDVALRCDPISGHVSLFWYQQALGQGPEFLTYFQNEAQLDKSGLPSDRFFAERPEGSVSTLKIQRTQQEDSAVYLCASSPPFGGLNSPLHFGNGTRLTVT.

The chain links TRBV29-1 to TRBJ2-7, with D maybe TRBD1 (6 bases). Germline assignment: CDR1 SQVTM and CDR2 ANQGSEA. This CDR3 comprises 13 residues. Between the trimmed V and J ends, which lost 7 bases and 0 bases, there was a span of 13 bases. This CDR3 is CSARTVNSYEQYF. The CDR3 DNA sequence: TGCAGCGCCAGGACAGTCAACTCCTACGAGCAGTACTTC.

J is TRBJ2-4 and V is TRBV10-3, with TRBD1 matching 7 bases. Per the germline V gene, CDR1 is ENHRY and CDR2 is SYGVKD. The CDR3 sequence is 14 residues long. With V trimmed by 5 bases and J by 4 bases, 5 bases remained unmatched. The CDR3 protein is CAISPMGQKNIQYF. The CDR3, as DNA: TGTGCCATCAGTCCCATGGGACAGAAAAACATTCAGTACTTC.

This rearrangement joins TRBV10-3 to TRBJ2-7, with 9 nucleotides matching TRBD2. Germline V gene data show CDR1 as ENHRY and CDR2 as SYGVKD. This CDR3 is built from 15 residues. V lost 2 bases to trimming and J lost 4 bases; unmatched junction nucleotides: 6. The CDR3 bases are TGTGCCATCAGTGAGCTGTCTAGCGGGGTTTACGAGCAGTACTTC. Amino acids: CAISELSSGVYEQYF.